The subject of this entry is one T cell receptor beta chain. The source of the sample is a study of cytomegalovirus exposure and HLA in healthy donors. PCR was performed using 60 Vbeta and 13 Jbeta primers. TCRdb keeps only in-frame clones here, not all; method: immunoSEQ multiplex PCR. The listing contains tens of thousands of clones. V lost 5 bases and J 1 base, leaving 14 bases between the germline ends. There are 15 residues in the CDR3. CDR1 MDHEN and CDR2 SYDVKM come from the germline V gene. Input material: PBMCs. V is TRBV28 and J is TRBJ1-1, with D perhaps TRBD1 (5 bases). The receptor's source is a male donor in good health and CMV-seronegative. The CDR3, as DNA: TGTGCCAGCAGTGCACCGGGACTCAAGAACACTGAAGCTTTCTTT. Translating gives CASSAPGLKNTEAFF.